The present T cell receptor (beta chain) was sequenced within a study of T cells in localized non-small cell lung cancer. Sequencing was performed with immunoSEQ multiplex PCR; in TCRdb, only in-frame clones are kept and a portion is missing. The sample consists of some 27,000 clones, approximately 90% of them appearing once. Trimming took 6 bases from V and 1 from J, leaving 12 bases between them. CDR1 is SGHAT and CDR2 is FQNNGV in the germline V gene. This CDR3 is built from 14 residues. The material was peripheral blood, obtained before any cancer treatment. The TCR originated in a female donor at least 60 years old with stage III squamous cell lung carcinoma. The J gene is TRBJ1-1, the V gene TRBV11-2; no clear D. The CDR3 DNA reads TGTGCCAGCAGGCAAATCGGCCAGAACACTGAAGCTTTCTTT. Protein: CASRQIGQNTEAFF.